This is a list of T cell receptor beta chains from one sample in a study of vaccination effects on CD4 cells after COVID-19. No antigen is known for these receptors. Assay used: immunoSEQ multiplex PCR; TCRdb lists only in-frame clones, some missing. In the table there are around 46,000 clones, approximately 70% of which are singletons. Here the sequenced sample was CD4+ T cells from PBMCs cultured without peptide, taken before COVID-19 vaccination. These receptor sequences come from a human donor who received a COVID-19 vaccine. CDR3s include the opening cysteine and the closing phenylalanine or tryptophan. A D gene is named only where the DNA matches it firmly. Size is omitted from some rows. Given values are once, few, many or a class for expanded clones.

j_call v_call d_call clone_size cdr3_aa cdr3_nt
TRBJ1-3 TRBV9 NA NA CASSVGDRSSGNTIYF TGTGCCAGCAGCGTAGGGGACCGTAGCTCTGGAAACACCATATATTTT
TRBJ1-6 TRBV4-3 NA NA CASSQDLTNSPLHF TGCGCCAGCAGCCAAGATTTGACAAATTCACCCCTCCACTTT
TRBJ1-1 TRBV5-1 NA NA CASSPPWGLNTEAFF TGCGCCAGCAGCCCACCCTGGGGGTTGAACACTGAAGCTTTCTTT
TRBJ1-2 TRBV5-4 TRBD1 few CASSPGTGGVYGYTF TGTGCCAGCAGCCCCGGGACAGGGGGCGTCTATGGCTACACCTTC
TRBJ1-2 TRBV6-5 TRBD1 NA CASSSGTGGYTF TGTGCCAGCAGCTCCGGGACAGGGGGCTACACCTTC
TRBJ2-2 TRBV7-9 NA once CASTPVGGGTNTGELFF TGTGCCAGCACCCCTGTGGGGGGCGGCACGAACACCGGGGAGCTGTTTTTT
TRBJ1-2 TRBV18 TRBD1 NA CASSPQQGWSYGYTF TGTGCCAGCTCACCTCAACAGGGGTGGAGCTATGGCTACACCTTC
TRBJ1-2 TRBV12-3/TRBV12-4 NA NA CASSTIREYGYTF TGTGCCAGCAGTACTATCAGGGAGTATGGCTACACCTTC
TRBJ2-7 TRBV29-1 NA NA CSISGESAYEQYF TGCAGCATCTCGGGGGAGTCGGCCTACGAGCAGTACTTC
TRBJ1-4 TRBV6-5 NA NA CASSLTTDNEKLFF TGTGCCAGCAGTCTCACGACTGATAATGAAAAACTGTTTTTT
TRBJ2-2 TRBV2 NA few CASSEIRFTGELFF TGTGCCAGCAGTGAAATACGGTTTACCGGGGAGCTGTTTTTT
TRBJ1-2 TRBV5-6 NA NA CASSLGEHYGYTF TGTGCCAGCAGCTTGGGAGAGCACTATGGCTACACCTTC
TRBJ2-7 TRBV3-1/TRBV3-2 NA NA CASSQGLYEQYF TGTGCCAGCAGCCAAGGACTTTACGAGCAGTACTTC
TRBJ1-4 TRBV5-5 TRBD1 NA CASSLAGTGVANEKLFF TGTGCCAGCAGCTTGGCCGGGACAGGGGTAGCTAATGAAAAACTGTTTTTT
TRBJ1-1 TRBV4-3 NA NA CASSLDMNTEAFF TGCGCCAGCAGCCTGGACATGAACACTGAAGCTTTCTTT
TRBJ2-1 TRBV5-5 NA NA CASSPPGSYNEQFF TGTGCCAGCAGCCCGCCGGGATCCTACAATGAGCAGTTCTTC
TRBJ1-1 TRBV5-4 TRBD1 NA CASSLMGTGKVDTEAFF TGTGCCAGCAGCTTGATGGGGACAGGGAAGGTGGACACTGAAGCTTTCTTT
TRBJ2-3 TRBV7-2 NA NA CASSAQVDTQYF TGTGCCAGCAGCGCACAGGTAGATACGCAGTATTTT
TRBJ2-5 TRBV5-5 NA NA CASSDWGRQETQYF TGTGCCAGCAGCGATTGGGGGAGGCAAGAGACCCAGTACTTC
TRBJ2-7 TRBV2 NA NA CASSGGPSYEQYF TGTGCCAGCAGTGGGGGACCGTCCTACGAGCAGTACTTC
TRBJ1-6 TRBV6-4 NA NA CASSVDRDSPLHF TGTGCCAGCAGTGTGGACCGAGATTCACCCCTCCACTTT
TRBJ2-5 TRBV19 TRBD2 NA CASTRTSGQKETQYF TGTGCCAGTACCAGGACTAGCGGACAGAAAGAGACCCAGTACTTC
TRBJ2-7 TRBV3-1/TRBV3-2 NA few CASSQDRRGSYEQYF TGTGCCAGCAGCCAAGATCGGAGGGGGTCCTACGAGCAGTACTTC
TRBJ1-6 TRBV3-1/TRBV3-2 TRBD1 NA CASSQAGQGRTLHF TGTGCCAGCAGCCAAGCAGGACAGGGACGAACCCTCCACTTT
TRBJ1-1 TRBV3-1/TRBV3-2 TRBD1 few CASSHGQGYTEAFF TGTGCCAGCAGCCATGGACAGGGCTACACTGAAGCTTTCTTT